This is a list of T cell receptor beta chains from one sample in a study of blood T cell repertoires in COVID-19. Only in-frame clones appear in the TCRdb table, and some are missing; sequencing was by immunoSEQ multiplex PCR. The top ten hold about 4% of the sample, which has over 90,000 clones, 80% to 90% seen once. Sequences were obtained from peripheral blood. These receptors originate from a woman aged 55-70 years with acute or convalescent COVID-19. Both conserved end residues are part of each CDR3. The D gene is left open where the match is weak. A row's size may be missing; if present it is once, few, many or a size class.

d_gene	v_gene	j_gene	abundance	CDR3aa	CDR3nt
.	TRBV5-4	TRBJ1-6	.	CASSRGGGKGSYNSPLHF	TGTGCCAGCAGCCGAGGAGGAGGCAAAGGCTCTTATAATTCACCCCTCCACTTT
.	TRBV6-5	TRBJ2-7	.	CASSVDSRTYEQYF	TGTGCCAGTTCAGTGGACAGCCGAACCTACGAGCAGTACTTC
TRBD1	TRBV12-3/TRBV12-4	TRBJ1-1	.	CASSQGQGLRAFF	TGTGCCAGCAGCCAGGGACAGGGGTTACGAGCTTTCTTT
.	TRBV5-1	TRBJ1-1	.	CASSSPGNTEAFF	TGCGCCAGCAGCTCCCCGGGGAACACTGAAGCTTTCTTT
.	TRBV19	TRBJ1-2	.	CASQGQFPNYGYTF	TGTGCCAGTCAAGGACAGTTTCCCAACTATGGCTACACCTTC
.	TRBV6-2/TRBV6-3	TRBJ1-1	few	CASSFTSNTEAFF	TGTGCCAGCAGCTTTACATCGAACACTGAAGCTTTCTTT
.	TRBV3-1/TRBV3-2	TRBJ2-2	.	CASSQDLGELFF	TGTGCCAGCAGCCAAGATCTGGGGGAGCTGTTTTTT
.	TRBV12-3/TRBV12-4	TRBJ1-4	.	CASSSGGEKLFF	TGTGCCAGCAGTTCGGGGGGTGAAAAACTGTTTTTT
.	TRBV28	TRBJ1-2	.	CASSQTGYGYTF	TGTGCCAGCAGCCAAACAGGATATGGCTACACCTTC
TRBD1	TRBV4-2	TRBJ1-2	.	CASSQSAGQGNYGYTF	TGTGCCAGCAGCCAGAGCGCTGGACAGGGTAACTATGGCTACACCTTC
.	TRBV7-3	TRBJ2-2	.	CASSVDSPGELFF	TGTGCCAGCAGCGTTGACAGCCCCGGGGAGCTGTTTTTT
TRBD1	TRBV2	TRBJ1-1	.	CASSGQGTNTEAFF	TGTGCCAGCAGTGGACAGGGGACGAACACTGAAGCTTTCTTT
.	TRBV3-1/TRBV3-2	TRBJ2-1	.	CASSRDSYYNEQFF	TGTGCCAGCAGCCGAGACTCTTACTACAATGAGCAGTTCTTC
.	TRBV6-5	TRBJ1-5	.	CASSTQSSNQPQHF	TGTGCCAGCAGCACACAGTCTAGCAATCAGCCCCAGCATTTT
TRBD1	TRBV7-8	TRBJ1-5	.	CASSKAGTGNNQPQHF	TGTGCCAGCAGCAAGGCCGGGACAGGGAACAATCAGCCCCAGCATTTT
TRBD2	TRBV11-1	TRBJ2-1	.	CASSSSSGSAYNEQFF	TGTGCCAGCAGCTCCTCTAGCGGGAGCGCCTACAATGAGCAGTTCTTC
TRBD1	TRBV7-7	TRBJ2-5	.	CASSPGTGKRETQYF	TGTGCTAGCAGCCCGGGGACAGGGAAGAGGGAGACCCAGTACTTC
.	TRBV20-1	TRBJ2-1	.	CSATDNEQFF	TGCAGTGCTACTGACAATGAGCAGTTCTTC
.	TRBV10-3	TRBJ1-1	.	CAISSSGTQNTEAFF	TGTGCCATCAGCAGTTCCGGGACACAGAACACTGAAGCTTTCTTT
TRBD2	TRBV29-1	TRBJ2-2	few	CSVDRREGSTGELFF	TGCAGCGTTGATCGGCGGGAGGGTTCCACCGGGGAGCTGTTTTTT
.	TRBV2	TRBJ1-5	.	CASIRERNQPQHF	TGTGCCAGCATCCGGGAGCGAAATCAGCCCCAGCATTTT
TRBD1	TRBV7-9	TRBJ1-1	.	CASSPSTGGLHTEAFF	TGTGCCAGCAGCCCGAGCACAGGGGGCCTGCACACTGAAGCTTTCTTT
.	TRBV28	TRBJ1-3	few	CASSLIAFSSGNTIYF	TGTGCCAGCAGTTTAATAGCGTTTAGCTCTGGAAACACCATATATTTT
TRBD1	TRBV6-5	TRBJ2-1	.	CASSTGVYNEQFF	TGTGCCAGCAGTACAGGGGTCTACAATGAGCAGTTCTTC
.	TRBV19	TRBJ2-2	.	CASKKQEYYAGELFF	TGTGCCAGTAAAAAACAGGAGTATTATGCCGGGGAGCTGTTTTTT
.	TRBV6-4	TRBJ2-5	once	CASSPRRGDQETQYF	TGTGCCAGCAGTCCCCGCAGGGGGGACCAAGAGACCCAGTACTTC
TRBD1	TRBV15	TRBJ1-2	.	CATSRGQPTSYGYTF	TGTGCCACCAGCAGGGGACAGCCAACTTCCTATGGCTACACCTTC
.	TRBV5-4	TRBJ2-3	.	CASSKLVGDTQYF	TGTGCCAGCAGCAAACTAGTGGGGGATACGCAGTATTTT
TRBD2	TRBV5-1	TRBJ2-3	.	CASSRLAGVGGTDTQYF	TGCGCCAGCTCACGACTAGCGGGAGTCGGAGGAACAGATACGCAGTATTTT
.	TRBV30	TRBJ1-4	.	CASTPGTREKLFF	TGTGCCTCCACTCCCGGGACACGTGAAAAACTGTTTTTT
TRBD1	TRBV3-1/TRBV3-2	TRBJ2-5	.	CATLLTGSGETQYF	TGTGCCACCCTTCTGACAGGGTCGGGTGAGACCCAGTACTTC
TRBD1	TRBV10-3	TRBJ1-1	.	CAIRGQGNTEAFF	TGTGCCATCAGAGGACAGGGGAACACTGAAGCTTTCTTT
.	TRBV30	TRBJ2-3	few	CAGRASAFTDTQYF	TGTGCCGGAAGGGCTAGCGCTTTCACAGATACGCAGTATTTT
.	TRBV6-6	TRBJ2-5	.	CASSVQYQETQYF	TGTGCCAGCAGTGTCCAGTATCAAGAGACCCAGTACTTC
TRBD1	TRBV7-2	TRBJ2-5	.	CASSLVQGEGETQYF	TGTGCCAGCAGCTTAGTTCAGGGGGAAGGAGAGACCCAGTACTTC
.	TRBV30	TRBJ1-2	.	CAWGSGYTF	TGTGCCTGGGGCTCCGGCTACACCTTC
.	TRBV19	TRBJ1-2	.	CASSIDQGSYGYTF	TGTGCCAGTAGTATAGATCAGGGCTCCTATGGCTACACCTTC
TRBD1	TRBV6-6	TRBJ1-4	.	CASSYTGALNEKLFF	TGTGCCAGCAGCTACACAGGGGCACTTAATGAAAAACTGTTTTTT
TRBD1	TRBV6-5	TRBJ1-6	.	CASKEGANSPLHF	TGTGCCAGCAAGGAGGGGGCGAATTCACCCCTCCACTTT
.	TRBV5-4	TRBJ1-6	few	CASSLRSGNSPLHF	TGTGCCAGCAGCTTGCGGTCTGGTAATTCACCCCTCCACTTT
.	TRBV7-3	TRBJ2-2	.	CASSPTSDYYTGELFF	TGTGCCAGCAGCCCGACGTCGGACTACTACACCGGGGAGCTGTTTTTT
.	TRBV7-2	TRBJ2-7	.	CASSSPGGYEQYF	TGTGCCAGCAGCTCCCCAGGGGGGTACGAGCAGTACTTC
.	TRBV7-3	TRBJ2-1	.	CASSLTGTRGNEQFF	TGTGCCAGCAGCTTAACGGGGACTCGAGGAAATGAGCAGTTCTTC
TRBD1	TRBV7-3	TRBJ1-2	.	CASSFSGGQGYTF	TGTGCCAGCAGCTTCTCAGGGGGTCAAGGCTACACCTTC
.	TRBV3-1/TRBV3-2	TRBJ2-3	.	CASSQGQALADTQYF	TGTGCCAGCAGCCAAGGGCAGGCCCTGGCAGATACGCAGTATTTT
TRBD1	TRBV27	TRBJ1-1	.	CASSPQGFGTEAFF	TGTGCCAGCAGTCCACAGGGGTTCGGCACTGAAGCTTTCTTT
.	TRBV28	TRBJ1-3	.	CASSLILGGPSSGNTIYF	TGTGCCAGCAGTTTAATCTTGGGGGGGCCGAGCTCTGGAAACACCATATATTTT
TRBD1	TRBV19	TRBJ1-3	.	CASSIGDRGLSGNTIYF	TGTGCCAGTAGTATAGGGGACAGGGGCCTCTCTGGAAACACCATATATTTT
TRBD1	TRBV13	TRBJ1-5	.	CASSLDDTGGGSQPQHF	TGTGCCAGCAGCTTAGACGACACAGGGGGCGGTAGTCAGCCCCAGCATTTT
.	TRBV7-6	TRBJ2-4	.	CASSLAPPLAKNIQYF	TGTGCCAGCAGCTTAGCGCCCCCACTGGCCAAAAACATTCAGTACTTC
.	TRBV29-1	TRBJ1-4	few	CSVRLPGDEKLFF	TGCAGCGTTCGACTCCCCGGAGATGAAAAACTGTTTTTT
.	TRBV6-5	TRBJ1-1	once	CASSPGNTEAFF	TGTGCCAGCAGTCCGGGGAACACTGAAGCTTTCTTT